This T cell receptor (beta chain) emerged from a study of blood T cells in healthy people across ages. About the research overall: Per two T cells, about one barcoded beta molecule was captured through template switching.

PCR was performed a second time for about 6 to 12 cycles using a sample-barcoded 5' primer and a J-beta primer mix. The yield of each sample was at least 3 million CDR3-containing paired-end reads. From the 5' RACE reads, TCRdb called clonotypes with MiXCR, one entry per CDR3 protein. The sample lists about 830,000 distinct CDR3 sequences; 58% were seen once. V was trimmed by 3 bases and J by 5 bases, leaving 16 bases between them. CDR1 is DFQATT, CDR2 SNEGSKA, per germline (reference sequence). CDR3 length: 14 amino acids. The clonotype originates from a man aged 30 to 45 in good health. Sequencing was carried out using blood. The V call is TRBV20-1, the J call TRBJ1-1; D not resolved. DNA of the CDR3: TGCAGTGCTAGGGACGAGGGCTCATTGACTGAAGCTTTCTTT. Protein: CSARDEGSLTEAFF.